Sequencing of this T cell receptor beta chain was carried out in a study of blood T cells in healthy people across ages. At the level of the study: There was about one barcoded beta molecule captured by template switching per two T cells. General observations from the study: In older individuals, TCR beta diversity per million T cells was lower, falling roughly linearly with age.

As concerns this clonotype: Its antigen is unidentified.

V was cut by 6 bases and J by 9 bases, with 28 bases left in between. This CDR3 has 16 amino acids. Germline V gives CDR1 SGHRS, CDR2 YFSETQ. Primed by a sample-barcoded 5' primer and a J-beta primer mix, a second PCR proceeded for about 7 to 12 cycles. In TCRdb, the 5' RACE reads were re-called with MiXCR into one record per CDR3 protein. The sample gives roughly 1.7 million distinct CDR3 sequences, about 35% of which show up once; around 11% is in the top ten. This sequence originates from a woman under 40 in good health. Sequencing was done on a sample of blood. The V and J genes are TRBV5-1 and TRBJ2-7; the D gene is possibly TRBD1 (6 bases). The CDR3 here is CASNPETPAGDRGQYF. CDR3 nucleotide sequence: TGCGCCAGCAACCCTGAGACACCGGCAGGGGATCGAGGGCAGTACTTC.